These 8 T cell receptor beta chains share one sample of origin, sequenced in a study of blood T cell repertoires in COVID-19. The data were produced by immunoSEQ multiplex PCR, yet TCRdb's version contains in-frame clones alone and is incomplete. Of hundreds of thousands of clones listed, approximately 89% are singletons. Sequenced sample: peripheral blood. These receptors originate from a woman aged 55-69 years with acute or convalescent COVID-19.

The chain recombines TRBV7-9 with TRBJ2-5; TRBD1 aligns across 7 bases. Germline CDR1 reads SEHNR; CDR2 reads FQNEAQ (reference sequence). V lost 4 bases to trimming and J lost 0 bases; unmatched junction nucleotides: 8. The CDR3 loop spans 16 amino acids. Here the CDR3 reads CASSSTDREYQETQYF. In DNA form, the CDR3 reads TGTGCCAGCAGCTCCACTGACAGGGAGTACCAAGAGACCCAGTACTTC. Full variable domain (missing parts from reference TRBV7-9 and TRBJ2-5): DTGVSQNPRHKITKRGQNVTFRCDPISEHNRLYWYRQTLGQGPEFLTYFQNEAQLEKSRLLSDRFSAERPKGSFSTLEIQRTEQGDSAMYLCASSSTDREYQETQYFGPGTRLLVL.

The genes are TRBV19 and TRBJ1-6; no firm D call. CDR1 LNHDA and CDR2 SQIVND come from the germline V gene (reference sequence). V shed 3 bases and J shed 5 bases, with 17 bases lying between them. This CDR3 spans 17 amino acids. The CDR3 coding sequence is TGTGCCAGTAGTATGGCCGGGAAGGGATTCAATAATTCACCCCTCCACTTT. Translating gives CASSMAGKGFNNSPLHF.

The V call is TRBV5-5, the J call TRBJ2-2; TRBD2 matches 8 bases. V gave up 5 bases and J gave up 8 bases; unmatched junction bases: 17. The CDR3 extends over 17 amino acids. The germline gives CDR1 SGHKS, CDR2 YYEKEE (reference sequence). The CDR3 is CASRRLWGQGLGGELFF. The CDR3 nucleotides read TGTGCCAGCAGACGACTCTGGGGGCAGGGACTAGGAGGGGAGCTGTTTTTT.

CDR3 bases: TGTGCCACCAGCAGAGACGGACAGGGGGCGCGAAGCTATGGCTACACCTTC. As protein: CATSRDGQGARSYGYTF. This chain links TRBV15 with TRBJ1-2, with 11 bases identical to TRBD1. The CDR3 has 17 amino acids. CDR1 LNHNV and CDR2 YYDKDF come from the germline V gene (reference sequence). The junction had 7 bases not matched to a gene; V was cut back by 0 bases and J by 4 bases.

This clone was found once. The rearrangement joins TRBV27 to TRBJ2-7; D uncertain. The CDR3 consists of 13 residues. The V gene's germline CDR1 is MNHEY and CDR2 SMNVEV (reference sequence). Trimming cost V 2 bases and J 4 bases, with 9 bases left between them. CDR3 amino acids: CASSLIDSYEQYF. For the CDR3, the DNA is TGTGCCAGCAGTTTAATCGATAGTTACGAGCAGTACTTC.

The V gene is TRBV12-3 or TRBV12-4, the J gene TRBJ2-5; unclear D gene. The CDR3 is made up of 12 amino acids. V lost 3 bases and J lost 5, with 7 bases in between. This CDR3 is CASSLVEETQYF. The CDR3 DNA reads TGTGCCAGCAGTTTGGTAGAGGAGACCCAGTACTTC.

CDR3 amino acids: CASSEGTGRLRNTIYF. The CDR3 bases are TGTGCCAGCAGTGAGGGGACAGGGAGGTTGAGAAACACCATATATTTT. The chain joins TRBV2 to TRBJ1-3; 9 nucleotides match TRBD1. CDR1 is SNHLY and CDR2 is FYNNEI in the germline V gene. The CDR3 spans 16 residues. Trimming took 3 bases from V and 5 from J; bases not matched to a gene: 8.

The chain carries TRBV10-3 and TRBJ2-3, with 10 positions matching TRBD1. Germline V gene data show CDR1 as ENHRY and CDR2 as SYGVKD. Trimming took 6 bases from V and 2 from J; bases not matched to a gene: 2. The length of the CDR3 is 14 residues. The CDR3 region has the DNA TGTGCCATCAGAGGGACAGGGGCCACAGATACGCAGTATTTT. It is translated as CAIRGTGATDTQYF.